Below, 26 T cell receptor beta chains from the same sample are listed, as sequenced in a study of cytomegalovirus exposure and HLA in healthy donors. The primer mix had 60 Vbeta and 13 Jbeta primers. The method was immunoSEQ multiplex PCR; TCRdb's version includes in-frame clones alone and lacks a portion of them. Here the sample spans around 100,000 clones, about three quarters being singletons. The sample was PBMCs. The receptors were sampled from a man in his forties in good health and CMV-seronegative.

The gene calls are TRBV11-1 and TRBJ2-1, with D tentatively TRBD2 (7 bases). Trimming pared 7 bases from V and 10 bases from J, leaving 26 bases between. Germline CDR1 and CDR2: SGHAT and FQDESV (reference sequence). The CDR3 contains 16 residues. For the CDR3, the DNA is TGTGCCAGCACCAAGGGGGGGGGCACAATGAGCACCGAGCAGTTCTTC. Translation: CASTKGGGTMSTEQFF. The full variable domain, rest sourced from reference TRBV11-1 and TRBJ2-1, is EAEVAQSPRYKITEKSQAVAFWCDPISGHATLYWYRQILGQGPELLVQFQDESVVDDSQLPKDRFSAERLKGVDSTLKIQPAELGDSAMYLCASTKGGGTMSTEQFFGPGTRLTVL.

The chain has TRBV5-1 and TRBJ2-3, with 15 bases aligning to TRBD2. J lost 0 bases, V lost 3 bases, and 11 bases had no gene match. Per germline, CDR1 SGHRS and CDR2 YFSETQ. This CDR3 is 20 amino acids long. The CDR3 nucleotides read TGCGCCAGCAGCTCCACCCCCGGGACTAGCGGGGGGCTTAGCACAGATACGCAGTATTTT. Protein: CASSSTPGTSGGLSTDTQYF.

CDR3 protein: CASSADDRGSYEQYF. DNA for the CDR3: TGTGCCAGCAGCGCCGACGACAGGGGAAGCTACGAGCAGTACTTC. The chain employs TRBV5-4 and TRBJ2-7; 8 bases align to TRBD1. The CDR3 loop spans 15 amino acids. V shed 4 bases, J shed 3 bases, and the junction held 9 bases outside the gene matches. Germline V CDR1 and CDR2: SGHNT, YYREEE (reference sequence).

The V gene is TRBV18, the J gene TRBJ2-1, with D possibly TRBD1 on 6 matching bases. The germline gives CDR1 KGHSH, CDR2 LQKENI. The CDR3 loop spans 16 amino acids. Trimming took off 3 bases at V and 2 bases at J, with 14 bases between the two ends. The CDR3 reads CASSPSLKGAYNEQFF. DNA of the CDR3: TGTGCCAGCTCACCTTCGCTCAAGGGGGCCTACAATGAGCAGTTCTTC.

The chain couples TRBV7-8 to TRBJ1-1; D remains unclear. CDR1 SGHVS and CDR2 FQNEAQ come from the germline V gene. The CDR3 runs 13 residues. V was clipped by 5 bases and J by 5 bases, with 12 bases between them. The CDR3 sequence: CASSISSGTEAFF. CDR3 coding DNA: TGTGCCAGCAGCATCAGCAGCGGTACTGAAGCTTTCTTT. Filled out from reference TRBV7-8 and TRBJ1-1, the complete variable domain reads GAGVSQSPRYKVAKRGQDVALRCDPISGHVSLFWYQQALGQGPEFLTYFQNEAQLDKSGLPSDRFFAERPEGSVSTLKIQRTQQEDSAVYLCASSISSGTEAFFGQGTRLTVV.

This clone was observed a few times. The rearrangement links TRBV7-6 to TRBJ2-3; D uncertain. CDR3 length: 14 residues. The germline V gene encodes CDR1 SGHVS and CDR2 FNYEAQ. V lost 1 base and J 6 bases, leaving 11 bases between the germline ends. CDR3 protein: CASSLERASDTQYF. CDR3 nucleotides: TGTGCCAGCAGCTTAGAGAGAGCCTCGGATACGCAGTATTTT. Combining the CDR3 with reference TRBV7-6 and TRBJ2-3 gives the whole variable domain GAGVSQSPRYKVTKRGQDVALRCDPISGHVSLYWYRQALGQGPEFLTYFNYEAQQDKSGLPNDRFSAERPEGSISTLTIQRTEQRDSAMYRCASSLERASDTQYFGPGTRLTVL.

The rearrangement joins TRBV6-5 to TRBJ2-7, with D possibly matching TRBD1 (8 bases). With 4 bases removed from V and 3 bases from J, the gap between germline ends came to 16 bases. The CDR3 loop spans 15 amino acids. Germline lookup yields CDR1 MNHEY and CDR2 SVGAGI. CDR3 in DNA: TGTGCCAGCAGTTCCCCACAGGGGGGGTTCTACGAGCAGTACTTC. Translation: CASSSPQGGFYEQYF.

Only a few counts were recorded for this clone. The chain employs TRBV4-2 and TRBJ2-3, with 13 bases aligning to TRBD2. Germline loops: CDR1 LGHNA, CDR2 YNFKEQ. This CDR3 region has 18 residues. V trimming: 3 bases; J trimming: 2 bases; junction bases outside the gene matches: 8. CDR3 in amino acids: CASSHSSGTSGVTDTQYF. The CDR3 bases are TGTGCCAGCAGCCACTCATCCGGGACTAGCGGGGTCACAGATACGCAGTATTTT.

The CDR3 DNA reads TGTGCCAGCAGTCTGGACAGGGGCTACGAGCAGTACTTC. Amino acid sequence: CASSLDRGYEQYF. The gene calls are TRBV27 and TRBJ2-7; TRBD1 matches 9 bases. V lost 5 bases and J lost 3; bases outside the gene matches: 2. This CDR3 has 13 amino acids. The V gene's germline CDR1 is MNHEY and CDR2 SMNVEV (reference sequence).

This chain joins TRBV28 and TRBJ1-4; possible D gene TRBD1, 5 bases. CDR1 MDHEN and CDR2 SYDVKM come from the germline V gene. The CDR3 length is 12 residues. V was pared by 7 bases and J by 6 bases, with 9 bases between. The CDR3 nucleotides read TGTGCCAGCACGGACAACGATGAAAAACTGTTTTTT. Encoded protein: CASTDNDEKLFF.

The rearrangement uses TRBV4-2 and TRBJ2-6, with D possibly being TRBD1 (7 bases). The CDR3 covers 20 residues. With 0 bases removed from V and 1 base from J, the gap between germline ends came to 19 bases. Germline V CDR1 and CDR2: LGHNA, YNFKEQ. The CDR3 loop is CASSQDLGGQWISGANVLTF. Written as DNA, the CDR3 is TGTGCCAGCAGCCAAGATCTGGGGGGACAGTGGATTTCTGGGGCCAACGTCCTGACTTTC.

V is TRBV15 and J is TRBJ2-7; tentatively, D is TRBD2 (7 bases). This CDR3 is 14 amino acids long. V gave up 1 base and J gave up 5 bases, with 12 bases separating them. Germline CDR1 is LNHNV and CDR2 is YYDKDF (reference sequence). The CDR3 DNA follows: TGTGCCACCAGCAGAGTTCGCGGGGGCGACGAGCAGTACTTC. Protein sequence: CATSRVRGGDEQYF.

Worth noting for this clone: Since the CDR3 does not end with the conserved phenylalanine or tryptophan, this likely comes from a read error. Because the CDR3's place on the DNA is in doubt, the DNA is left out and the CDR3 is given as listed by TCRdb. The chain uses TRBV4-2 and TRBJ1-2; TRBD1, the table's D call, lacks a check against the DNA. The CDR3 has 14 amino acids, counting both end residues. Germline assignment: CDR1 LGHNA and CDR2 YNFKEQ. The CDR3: CASSQDLESYGYTV.

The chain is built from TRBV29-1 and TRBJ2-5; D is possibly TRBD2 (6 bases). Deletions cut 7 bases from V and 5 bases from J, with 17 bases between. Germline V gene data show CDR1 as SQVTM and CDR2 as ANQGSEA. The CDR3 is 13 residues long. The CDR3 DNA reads TGCAGCGGTGGGTCTTATGGAGGGGAGACCCAGTACTTC. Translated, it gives CSGGSYGGETQYF.

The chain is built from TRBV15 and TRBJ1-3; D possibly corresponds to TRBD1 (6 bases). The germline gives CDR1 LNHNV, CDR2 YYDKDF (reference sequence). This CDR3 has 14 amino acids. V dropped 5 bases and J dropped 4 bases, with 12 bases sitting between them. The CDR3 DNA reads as TGTGCCACCAGCCTCCGGGGGGCAGGAAACACCATATATTTT. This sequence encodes CATSLRGAGNTIYF.

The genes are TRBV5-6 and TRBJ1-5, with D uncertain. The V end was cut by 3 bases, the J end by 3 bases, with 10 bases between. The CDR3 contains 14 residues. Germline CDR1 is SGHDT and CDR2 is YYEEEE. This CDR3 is CASSSTYNNQPQHF. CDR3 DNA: TGTGCCAGCAGCTCTACCTATAACAATCAGCCCCAGCATTTT.

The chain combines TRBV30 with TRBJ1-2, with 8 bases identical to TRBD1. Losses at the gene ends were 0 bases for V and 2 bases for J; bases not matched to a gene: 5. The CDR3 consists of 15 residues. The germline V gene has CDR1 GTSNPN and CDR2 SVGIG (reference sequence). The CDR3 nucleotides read TGTGCCTGGAGTGTACCCCGGACAGGGAACTATGGCTACACCTTC. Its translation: CAWSVPRTGNYGYTF.

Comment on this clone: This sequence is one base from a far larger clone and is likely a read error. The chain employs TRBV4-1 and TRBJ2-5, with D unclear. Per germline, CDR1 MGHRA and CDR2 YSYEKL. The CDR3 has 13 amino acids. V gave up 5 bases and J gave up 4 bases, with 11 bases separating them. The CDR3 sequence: CASSFVWAETQYF. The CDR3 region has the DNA TGCGCCAGCAGCTTCGTGTGGGCAGAGACCCAGTACTTC.

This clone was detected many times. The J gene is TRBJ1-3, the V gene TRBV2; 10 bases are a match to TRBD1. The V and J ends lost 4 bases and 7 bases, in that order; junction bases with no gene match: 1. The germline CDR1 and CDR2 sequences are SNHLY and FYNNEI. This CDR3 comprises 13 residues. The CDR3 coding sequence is TGTGCCAGCAGTGGGACAGGGGGGAACACCATATATTTT. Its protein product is CASSGTGGNTIYF.

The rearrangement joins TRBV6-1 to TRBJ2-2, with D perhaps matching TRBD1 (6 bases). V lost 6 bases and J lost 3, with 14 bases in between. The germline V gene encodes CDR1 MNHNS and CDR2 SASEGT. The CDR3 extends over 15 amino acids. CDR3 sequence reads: CASRTGFSDTGELFF. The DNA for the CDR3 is TGTGCCAGCAGAACAGGGTTCTCGGACACCGGGGAGCTGTTTTTT.

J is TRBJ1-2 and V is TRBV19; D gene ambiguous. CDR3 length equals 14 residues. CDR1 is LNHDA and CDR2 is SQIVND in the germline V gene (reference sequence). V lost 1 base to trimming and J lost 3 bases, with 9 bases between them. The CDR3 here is CASSIVNGYYGYTF. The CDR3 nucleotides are TGTGCCAGTAGTATAGTAAACGGTTACTATGGCTACACCTTC.

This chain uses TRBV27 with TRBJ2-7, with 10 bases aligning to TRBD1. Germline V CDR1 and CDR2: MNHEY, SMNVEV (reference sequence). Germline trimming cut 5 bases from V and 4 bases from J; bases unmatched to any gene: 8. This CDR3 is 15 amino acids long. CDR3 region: CASSGTGAGGYEQYF. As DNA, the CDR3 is TGTGCCAGCAGTGGGACAGGGGCAGGGGGGTACGAGCAGTACTTC.

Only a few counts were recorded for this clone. The CDR3: CASSYDRAGEQYF. The CDR3 DNA reads TGTGCCAGCAGTTACGACAGGGCGGGGGAGCAGTACTTC. The chain employs TRBV7-6 and TRBJ2-7; TRBD1 might be the D (7 bases). This CDR3 contains 13 residues. The V gene lost 6 bases and the J gene lost 7 bases, with 16 bases spanning the gap. Germline CDR1 is SGHVS and CDR2 is FNYEAQ.

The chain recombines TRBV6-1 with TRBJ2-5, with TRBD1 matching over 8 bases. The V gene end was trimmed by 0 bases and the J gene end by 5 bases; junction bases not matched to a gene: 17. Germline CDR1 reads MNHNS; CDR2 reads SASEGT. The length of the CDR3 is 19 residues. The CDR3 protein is CASSEAQTGPGRQGETQYF. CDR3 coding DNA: TGTGCCAGCAGTGAAGCCCAGACCGGTCCGGGACGACAGGGGGAGACCCAGTACTTC.

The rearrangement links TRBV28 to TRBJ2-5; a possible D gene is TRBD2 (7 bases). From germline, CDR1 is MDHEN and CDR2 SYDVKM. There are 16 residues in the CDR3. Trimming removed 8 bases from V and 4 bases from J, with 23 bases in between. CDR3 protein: CASYSTTGRVRETQYF. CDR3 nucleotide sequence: TGTGCCAGCTATTCAACCACAGGGAGGGTCAGAGAGACCCAGTACTTC.

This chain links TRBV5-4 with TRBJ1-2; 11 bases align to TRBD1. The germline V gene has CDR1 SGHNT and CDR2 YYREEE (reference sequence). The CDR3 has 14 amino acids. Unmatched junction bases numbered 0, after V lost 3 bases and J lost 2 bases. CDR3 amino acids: CASSWTGGNYGYTF. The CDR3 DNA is TGTGCCAGCAGCTGGACAGGGGGCAACTATGGCTACACCTTC.